This is a list of T cell receptor beta chains from one sample in a study of long-term antiretroviral therapy in people with HIV. Measured with immunoSEQ multiplex PCR; TCRdb has only the in-frame clones, and not every one. Of some 28,000 clones in the sample, over 90% were seen once. The sequences come from unsorted PBMCs, collected approximately 6.3 years after starting antiretroviral therapy. These receptors all stem from a young man with HIV. Each CDR3 is given with its conserved first and last residue. The order of the fields is D gene, V gene, J gene, CDR3 protein, CDR3 DNA. D genes are given only for firm matches.

TRBD1,TRBV5-1,TRBJ2-7,CASSLTGQGYEQYF,TGCGCCAGCAGCTTGACAGGACAGGGCTACGAGCAGTACTTC
TRBD1,TRBV5-1,TRBJ2-7,CASSSVGTGGYEQYF,TGCGCCAGCAGCTCCGTAGGGACAGGGGGTTACGAGCAGTACTTC
NA,TRBV2,TRBJ1-1,CATTTWGGGAEAFF,TGTGCCACTACAACTTGGGGCGGGGGGGCTGAAGCTTTCTTT
TRBD1,TRBV9,TRBJ2-7,CASSVGGTGYEQYF,TGTGCCAGCAGCGTAGGGGGGACAGGGTACGAGCAGTACTTC
NA,TRBV29-1,TRBJ2-7,CSVGGGRGSYEQYF,TGCAGCGTTGGTGGAGGCAGGGGCTCCTACGAGCAGTACTTC
TRBD1,TRBV5-1,TRBJ2-7,CASSSGQGRESSYEQYF,TGCGCCAGCAGCTCAGGACAGGGCCGAGAGTCGTCCTACGAGCAGTACTTC
NA,TRBV15,TRBJ1-1,CATSDGQKNTEAFF,TGTGCCACCAGCGACGGACAGAAGAACACTGAAGCTTTCTTT
NA,TRBV9,TRBJ2-5,CASSVGGKETQYF,TGTGCCAGCAGCGTAGGAGGGAAAGAGACCCAGTACTTC
NA,TRBV13,TRBJ2-4,CASSLGRAPGIQYF,TGTGCCAGCAGCTTAGGTAGGGCTCCGGGCATTCAGTACTTC
NA,TRBV11-2,TRBJ2-1,CASSPRSGYNEQFF,TGTGCCAGCAGCCCCCGGTCGGGGTACAATGAGCAGTTCTTC
TRBD1,TRBV11-2,TRBJ2-2,CASSSRQGDTGELFF,TGTGCCAGCAGCTCTCGACAGGGGGACACCGGGGAGCTGTTTTTT
NA,TRBV11-2,TRBJ2-5,CASSLDWGETQYF,TGTGCCAGCAGCTTAGATTGGGGGGAGACCCAGTACTTC
NA,TRBV30,TRBJ2-3,CACKRPSVSDTQYF,TGTGCCTGTAAAAGGCCTAGCGTCTCAGATACGCAGTATTTT
NA,TRBV4-2,TRBJ2-7,CASSQAWASSSYEQYF,TGTGCCAGCAGCCAAGCCTGGGCTAGCAGCTCCTACGAGCAGTACTTC
NA,TRBV6-1,TRBJ2-4,CASSEARRQVGVKNIQYF,TGTGCCAGCAGTGAAGCGCGAAGACAGGTGGGAGTAAAAAACATTCAGTACTTC
NA,TRBV7-6,TRBJ2-2,CASSLAYGELFF,TGTGCCAGCAGCTTAGCCTACGGGGAGCTGTTTTTT
TRBD1,TRBV5-1,TRBJ2-7,CASSYSGTGNEQYF,TGCGCCAGCAGCTATTCCGGGACAGGGAACGAGCAGTACTTC
NA,TRBV18,TRBJ2-2,CASRVGGNTGELFF,TGTGCCAGCAGGGTCGGAGGGAACACCGGGGAGCTGTTTTTT
NA,TRBV6-4,TRBJ1-1,CASSDSSRGTEAFF,TGTGCCAGCAGTGACTCGAGTCGGGGTACTGAAGCTTTCTTT
NA,TRBV7-9,TRBJ2-1,CASRGANEQFF,TGTGCCAGCAGGGGGGCAAATGAGCAGTTCTTC
TRBD1,TRBV5-1,TRBJ1-1,CASSTRQGTNTEAFF,TGCGCCAGCAGCACCAGACAGGGGACGAACACTGAAGCTTTCTTT
NA,TRBV29-1,TRBJ2-2,CSVELPGELFF,TGCAGCGTTGAGTTGCCGGGGGAGCTGTTTTTT
TRBD2,TRBV7-3,TRBJ2-1,CASSLSGSSEQFF,TGTGCCAGCAGCTTGAGCGGGAGCTCTGAGCAGTTCTTC
NA,TRBV14,TRBJ1-2,CASSPPSGVPGYGYTF,TGTGCCAGCAGCCCCCCTTCCGGGGTTCCCGGTTATGGCTACACCTTC
TRBD1,TRBV7-8,TRBJ2-7,CASSPGLGGQANFEQYF,TGTGCCAGCAGCCCGGGTCTGGGCGGACAGGCCAATTTCGAGCAGTACTTC
TRBD2,TRBV5-4,TRBJ2-2,CASSHDTSGYPNTGELFF,TGTGCCAGCAGTCATGACACTAGCGGGTATCCGAACACCGGGGAGCTGTTTTTT
NA,TRBV6-1,TRBJ1-2,CASRDQRVNYGYTF,TGTGCCAGCAGGGACCAGAGGGTGAACTATGGCTACACCTTC
NA,TRBV30,TRBJ2-7,CAWSVDLASYEQYF,TGTGCCTGGAGTGTGGACCTAGCCTCCTACGAGCAGTACTTC
TRBD2,TRBV4-2,TRBJ2-7,CASSQSGRNKDEQYF,TGTGCCAGCAGCCAAAGCGGGAGGAACAAGGACGAGCAGTACTTC
TRBD2,TRBV5-5,TRBJ2-1,CASSLGLAGTNEQFF,TGTGCCAGCAGCTTGGGACTAGCGGGAACCAATGAGCAGTTCTTC
NA,TRBV11-2,TRBJ2-3,CASSGGWDTQYF,TGTGCCAGCAGCGGGGGCTGGGATACGCAGTATTTT
NA,TRBV2,TRBJ2-7,CASSDFVDGDEQYF,TGTGCCAGCAGTGACTTCGTGGATGGCGACGAGCAGTACTTC